These 5 T cell receptor beta chains were sequenced from one sample in a study of blood T cells in healthy people across ages. PCR was performed a second time for roughly 7 to 11 cycles using a sample-barcoded 5' primer and a J-beta primer mix. TCRdb called the 5' RACE reads again in MiXCR, with one record for every CDR3 protein. Here the sample spans some 1.5 million distinct CDR3 sequences, approximately 42% being singletons. The material sequenced was blood. The receptors were sampled from a young woman in good health.

This clonotype occurred a few times. The V gene is TRBV11-2, the J gene TRBJ2-3; 10 bases are a match to TRBD2. Germline values: CDR1 SGHAT, CDR2 FQNNGV. Trimming took 5 bases from V and 4 from J; bases not matched to a gene: 6. This CDR3 has 15 residues. CDR3 protein: CASSPGTSASDTQYF. For the CDR3, the DNA is TGTGCCAGCAGCCCCGGGACTAGCGCCTCAGATACGCAGTATTTT.

Only a few counts were recorded for this clonotype. The gene calls are TRBV29-1 and TRBJ2-1; 10 bases are shared with TRBD2. V trimming: 7 bases; J trimming: 4 bases; junction bases outside the gene matches: 7. The CDR3 loop spans 14 amino acids. The germline gives CDR1 SQVTM, CDR2 ANQGSEA. The CDR3 nucleotides read TGCAGCGCCGTGGGACTAGCGATATACAATGAGCAGTTCTTC. It translates to CSAVGLAIYNEQFF.

The rearrangement links TRBV4-3 to TRBJ2-2; unclear D gene. The CDR3 has 14 amino acids. The V gene's germline CDR1 is LGHNA and CDR2 YSLEER. Trimming removed 0 bases from V and 4 bases from J, with 6 bases in between. CDR3 in DNA: TGCGCCAGCAGCCAAGACTGGAGCACCGGGGAGCTGTTTTTT. The encoded protein is CASSQDWSTGELFF.

This clonotype has just a few counts. The rearrangement links TRBV7-2 to TRBJ2-3; the D gene is possibly TRBD1 (5 bases). Trimming removed 1 base at V and 4 bases at J, with 15 bases between. Germline V gene data show CDR1 as SGHTA and CDR2 as FQGNSA. This CDR3 has 16 residues. CDR3 DNA: TGTGCCAGCAGCTTAGTGCAGGGTCCGATTCCAGATACGCAGTATTTT. Encoded protein: CASSLVQGPIPDTQYF.

The V gene is TRBV6-5, the J gene TRBJ2-1; TRBD2 matches at 8 bases. V lost 6 bases and J lost 6; bases outside the gene matches: 10. This CDR3 region has 15 residues. CDR1 MNHEY and CDR2 SVGAGI come from the germline V gene. CDR3 DNA sequence: TGTGCCAGCAGCATAGGACTAGCCTGGGCCAATGAGCAGTTCTTC. This translates into CASSIGLAWANEQFF.